This entry lists 17 T cell receptor beta chains sequenced from one sample in a study of blood T cell repertoires in COVID-19. Method: immunoSEQ multiplex PCR; TCRdb's copy keeps in-frame clones and lacks some. This repertoire shows 130,000 to 150,000 clones, over 80% found once; its top ten account for 5.8%. Sequenced sample: PBMCs or T cells enriched from blood (not recorded which). These receptor sequences come from a woman aged 45-65 years who had been exposed to COVID-19.

The chain uses TRBV11-3 and TRBJ2-7; TRBD2 agrees at 12 bases. The CDR3 sequence is 18 residues long. J lost 1 base, V lost 1 base, and 8 bases had no gene match. Germline CDR1 SGHNT, CDR2 YENEEA. The CDR3 reads CASSLGRLAGDGSYEQYF. The CDR3, as DNA: TGTGCCAGCAGCTTAGGGAGACTAGCGGGAGATGGGTCCTACGAGCAGTACTTC.

The chain is built from TRBV4-1 and TRBJ1-3, with 8 positions matching TRBD1. Germline CDR1 reads MGHRA; CDR2 reads YSYEKL. The CDR3 sequence is 15 residues long. Trimming removed 4 bases from V and 2 bases from J; junction bases left unmatched: 4. Here the CDR3 DNA reads TGCGCCAGCAGCCGGGACAGGAACCCTGGAAACACCATATATTTT. Translating it yields CASSRDRNPGNTIYF.

V gene TRBV13 combines with J gene TRBJ2-5; 10 nucleotides match TRBD1. This CDR3 has 16 amino acids. The ends lost 5 bases at V and 4 bases at J; junction bases unmatched: 10. Germline V gene lookup returns CDR1 PRHDT and CDR2 FYEKMQ (reference sequence). CDR3 bases: TGTGCCAGCAGCCAAACCTCGACAGGGGGCGGAGAGACCCAGTACTTC. Residues: CASSQTSTGGGETQYF.

This clone was seen just once. The rearrangement uses TRBV7-6 and TRBJ1-6; no firm D call. CDR3 length: 14 residues. Deletions cut 2 bases from V and 7 bases from J, with 9 bases between. Germline assignment: CDR1 SGHVS and CDR2 FNYEAQ. CDR3 bases: TGTGCCAGCAGCTTAAACAGCCAGAATTCACCCCTCCACTTT. Amino acid sequence: CASSLNSQNSPLHF. The complete variable domain, with remaining parts taken from reference TRBV7-6 and TRBJ1-6, reads GAGVSQSPRYKVTKRGQDVALRCDPISGHVSLYWYRQALGQGPEFLTYFNYEAQQDKSGLPNDRFSAERPEGSISTLTIQRTEQRDSAMYRCASSLNSQNSPLHFGNGTRLTVT.

This clone was observed a few times. The chain recombines TRBV6-2 or TRBV6-3 with TRBJ2-7; 8 positions match TRBD1. With 3 bases clipped from V and 2 bases from J, the junction kept 6 bases outside the gene matches. The CDR3 runs 15 residues. The germline CDR1 and CDR2 sequences are MNHEY and SVGEGT. In nucleotides, the CDR3 is TGTGCCAGCAGTTATGACTACAGGGGGACCTACGAGCAGTACTTC. Its protein is CASSYDYRGTYEQYF.

This clone was observed at least ten times. The chain is built from TRBV6-4 and TRBJ2-1; 15 positions agree with TRBD2. Germline CDR1 reads MRHNA; CDR2 reads SNTAGT. V was clipped by 0 bases and J by 10 bases; unmatched bases: 4. The CDR3 is 16 amino acids. Written as DNA, the CDR3 is TGTGCCAGCAGTGACTCGGGACTAGCGGGAGGAGGGGAGCAGTTCTTC. Translating it yields CASSDSGLAGGGEQFF.

This sequence joins TRBV13 and TRBJ1-3, with TRBD1 as a possible D gene (5 bases). V lost 0 bases and J lost 4, with 13 bases in between. The CDR3 is 16 residues long. Germline values: CDR1 PRHDT, CDR2 FYEKMQ (reference sequence). This CDR3 reads CASSLGSGLGGNTIYF. DNA for the CDR3: TGTGCCAGCAGCTTAGGCTCAGGGCTGGGAGGAAACACCATATATTTT.

The rearrangement uses TRBV2 and TRBJ1-2, with TRBD1 identical over 8 bases. CDR3 length equals 12 residues. Germline lookup yields CDR1 SNHLY and CDR2 FYNNEI. V shed 4 bases and J 8 bases; nucleotides not matched to a gene: 3. The CDR3 is CASSGTGSGYTF. Here the CDR3 DNA reads TGTGCCAGCAGTGGGACAGGGTCCGGCTACACCTTC. Complete variable domain (other parts from reference TRBV2 and TRBJ1-2): EPEVTQTPSHQVTQMGQEVILRCVPISNHLYFYWYRQILGQKVEFLVSFYNNEISEKSEIFDDQFSVERPDGSNFTLKIRSTKLEDSAMYFCASSGTGSGYTFGSGTRLTVV.

The V call is TRBV4-3, the J call TRBJ1-3; 8 nucleotides align to TRBD1. Trimming cost V 2 bases and J 4 bases; bases outside gene matches: 16. Germline values: CDR1 LGHNA, CDR2 YSLEER. CDR3 size: 19 residues. CDR3 sequence reads: CASSQFSMGRGRPGNTIYF. The DNA for the CDR3 is TGCGCCAGCAGCCAATTTTCGATGGGCAGGGGGCGTCCAGGAAACACCATATATTTT.

V is TRBV19 and J is TRBJ1-5; no clear D gene. Germline-derived CDR1 and CDR2 are LNHDA and SQIVND (reference sequence). The CDR3 totals 14 residues. Trimming took off 1 base at V and 11 bases at J, with 15 bases between the two ends. For the CDR3, the DNA is TGTGCCAGTAGTATAGCCGCGTCCGGGGTGGCCCAGCATTTT. Translated, it gives CASSIAASGVAQHF.

The rearrangement joins TRBV5-1 to TRBJ1-4, with D possibly matching TRBD1 (5 bases). The length of the CDR3 is 15 residues. The germline gives CDR1 SGHRS, CDR2 YFSETQ. V was clipped by 8 bases and J by 0 bases, with 14 bases between them. This chain's CDR3 is CASQSTGATNEKLFF. CDR3 DNA sequence: TGCGCCAGTCAATCCACGGGGGCAACTAATGAAAAACTGTTTTTT.

This chain connects TRBV5-1 to TRBJ1-4; D call uncertain. Between the trimmed V and J ends, which lost 5 bases and 6 bases, there was a span of 11 bases. There are 13 residues in the CDR3. In germline, CDR1 is SGHRS, CDR2 YFSETQ. CDR3 region: CASRTYPDEKLFF. CDR3 in DNA: TGCGCCAGCAGGACATACCCGGATGAAAAACTGTTTTTT.

This chain connects TRBV2 to TRBJ1-6, with 7 bases identical to TRBD1. Germline values: CDR1 SNHLY, CDR2 FYNNEI. This CDR3 region has 14 residues. After removal of 8 bases from V and 4 bases from J, the junction contained 5 bases not matched to a gene. CDR3 in amino acids: CASAGGLYNSPLHF. CDR3 sequence (DNA): TGTGCCAGCGCAGGGGGTTTGTATAATTCACCCCTCCACTTT.

This chain links TRBV7-9 with TRBJ1-3; a possible D gene is TRBD1 (6 bases). With 0 bases removed from V and 0 bases from J, the gap between germline ends came to 18 bases. The length of the CDR3 is 19 residues. The germline CDR1 and CDR2 sequences are SEHNR and FQNEAQ (reference sequence). CDR3 nucleotides: TGTGCCAGCAGCTTAGCCGGACAGCAGGGGATTCGCTCTGGAAACACCATATATTTT. It is translated as CASSLAGQQGIRSGNTIYF.

This clone occurred once. In DNA, the CDR3 is TGTGCCAGCAGCCCGGGACAGGGCACCGCAACTAATGAAAAACTGTTTTTT. Translating gives CASSPGQGTATNEKLFF. V and J are TRBV4-2 and TRBJ1-4; 9 bases agree with TRBD1. Germline lookup yields CDR1 LGHNA and CDR2 YNFKEQ. Trimming cost V 4 bases and J 0 bases; bases outside gene matches: 6. This CDR3 comprises 17 residues.

The chain uses TRBV3-1 (or the pseudogene TRBV3-2) and TRBJ2-5; D possibly corresponds to TRBD2 (7 bases). The V gene's germline CDR1 is LGHDT and CDR2 YNNKEL (reference sequence). The CDR3 loop spans 14 amino acids. V dropped 1 base and J dropped 4 bases, with 10 bases sitting between them. CDR3 coding DNA: TGTGCCAGCAGCCAAGCAAGGGGGGGAGAGACCCAGTACTTC. Its translation is CASSQARGGETQYF.

This chain uses TRBV5-4 with TRBJ2-1; perhaps TRBD2 as D (6 bases). The CDR3 extends over 14 amino acids. Germline values: CDR1 SGHNT, CDR2 YYREEE (reference sequence). V lost 4 bases and J 0 bases, leaving 8 bases between the germline ends. CDR3 protein: CASSPGLSYNEQFF. The CDR3 bases are TGTGCCAGCAGCCCGGGACTCTCCTACAATGAGCAGTTCTTC.